This T cell receptor beta chain was documented in a study of cytomegalovirus exposure and HLA in healthy donors. Whole-study findings and limits: After further analysis at a later stage, some 15,000 TCR beta sequences were associated with HLA alleles at 0.05 false discovery rate.

A remark on this clone: The antigen is unknown.

Both 60 Vbeta primers and 13 Jbeta primers went into the PCR. Measured with immunoSEQ multiplex PCR; TCRdb has only the in-frame clones, and not every one. The sample includes 80,000 to 100,000 clones. This CDR3 has 14 amino acids. V was clipped by 6 bases and J by 2 bases; unmatched bases: 6. Germline V gives CDR1 SNHLY, CDR2 FYNNEI. Sequenced input: PBMCs. The clonotype was recovered from a man aged 50 to 60 in good health and CMV-seropositive. The chain employs TRBV2 and TRBJ2-7; 8 nucleotides agree with TRBD1. The CDR3 here is CASSGRGRTYEQYV. CDR3 DNA: TGTGCCAGCAGCGGCAGGGGGCGGACCTACGAGCAGTACGTC.